These 16 T cell receptor beta chains were sequenced from one sample in a study of blood T cell repertoires in COVID-19. Libraries were prepared by immunoSEQ multiplex PCR; TCRdb keeps only in-frame clonotypes and omits some of them. This table holds tens of thousands of clones, 82% found once. Sequenced input: peripheral blood. The receptors originated from a human donor in a cohort sampled during active COVID-19.

V usage is TRBV18 and J usage is TRBJ2-3; 7 bases line up with TRBD1. Trimming took 3 bases from V and 0 from J; bases not matched to a gene: 18. This CDR3 region has 20 residues. Germline V gene data show CDR1 as KGHSH and CDR2 as LQKENI. DNA for the CDR3: TGTGCCAGCTCACCCCTGGGACAGTCAAGCACCTATACTAGCACAGATACGCAGTATTTT. Translated, it gives CASSPLGQSSTYTSTDTQYF. The full variable domain, in which reference TRBV18 and TRBJ2-3 provide the parts outside the CDR3, is NAGVMQNPRHLVRRRGQEARLRCSPMKGHSHVYWYRQLPEEGLKFMVYLQKENIIDESGMPKERFSAEFPKEGPSILRIQQVVRGDSAAYFCASSPLGQSSTYTSTDTQYFGPGTRLTVL.

This CDR3 reads CASSIASEGGSSYNSPLHF. DNA for the CDR3: TGTGCCAGTAGTATAGCCTCGGAGGGCGGGAGCTCCTATAATTCACCCCTCCACTTT. This rearrangement joins TRBV19 to TRBJ1-6; D gene uncertain. Looked up from germline, CDR1 is LNHDA and CDR2 is SQIVND (reference sequence). Deletions cut 1 base from V and 0 bases from J, with 16 bases between. The CDR3 covers 19 residues. Combining the CDR3 with reference TRBV19 and TRBJ1-6 gives the whole variable domain DGGITQSPKYLFRKEGQNVTLSCEQNLNHDAMYWYRQDPGQGLRLIYYSQIVNDFQKGDIAEGYSVSREKKESFPLTVTSAQKNPTAFYLCASSIASEGGSSYNSPLHFGNGTRLTVT.

The rearrangement joins TRBV28 to TRBJ2-4; TRBD2 aligns across 8 bases. Germline V gene lookup returns CDR1 MDHEN and CDR2 SYDVKM. This CDR3 contains 14 residues. V shed 1 base, J shed 8 bases, and the junction held 4 bases outside the gene matches. CDR3: CASSLSSGGDIQYF. As DNA, the CDR3 is TGTGCCAGCAGTTTATCCAGCGGGGGAGACATTCAGTACTTC.

Here the CDR3 DNA reads TGTGCCAGCAGCCGCGGACTTCCCAATGAGCAGTTCTTC. This encodes CASSRGLPNEQFF. This chain connects TRBV7-2 to TRBJ2-1; possible D gene TRBD2, 5 bases. CDR3 length: 13 residues. V was clipped by 5 bases and J by 6 bases, with 11 bases between them. The germline V gene encodes CDR1 SGHTA and CDR2 FQGNSA.

The V gene is TRBV5-4, the J gene TRBJ2-3; 11 bases agree with TRBD1. V was clipped by 4 bases and J by 3 bases; unmatched bases: 4. The CDR3 has 15 amino acids. Germline CDR1 is SGHNT and CDR2 is YYREEE (reference sequence). The CDR3 reads CASSGRDRGTDTQYF. CDR3 nucleotide sequence: TGTGCCAGCAGCGGAAGGGACAGGGGGACAGATACGCAGTATTTT.

The rearrangement links TRBV20-1 to TRBJ1-2; unclear D gene. The CDR3 runs 11 residues. Trimming cost V 0 bases and J 8 bases, with 7 bases left between them. Germline V gene sequence: CDR1 DFQATT, CDR2 SNEGSKA (reference sequence). CDR3 loop: CSARESRGYTF. The CDR3 DNA sequence: TGCAGTGCTAGAGAGTCCCGGGGCTACACCTTC.

This clone was counted a single time. This chain connects TRBV7-9 to TRBJ1-2, with a weak D call TRBD1 (6 bases). The CDR3 length is 13 residues. Germline V gene data show CDR1 as SEHNR and CDR2 as FQNEAQ (reference sequence). V was trimmed by 7 bases and J by 5 bases, leaving 14 bases between them. This chain's CDR3 is CASTHPQGYGYTF. CDR3 in DNA: TGTGCCAGCACTCATCCTCAGGGGTATGGCTACACCTTC.

V is TRBV11-3 and J is TRBJ2-3; 9 bases line up with TRBD2. Germline V CDR1 and CDR2: SGHNT, YENEEA. This CDR3 region has 18 residues. The ends lost 2 bases at V and 0 bases at J; junction bases unmatched: 9. The CDR3 sequence: CASSLSLAGRPSTDTQYF. The CDR3 DNA is TGTGCCAGCAGCTTATCACTAGCGGGCCGACCTAGCACAGATACGCAGTATTTT.

This clone showed up just once. The CDR3 here is CASSMVAGGLTDTQYF. The CDR3 DNA reads TGTGCCAGCAGTATGGTAGCGGGGGGGCTTACAGATACGCAGTATTTT. This chain joins TRBV11-3 and TRBJ2-3; TRBD2 aligns across 11 bases. The CDR3 covers 16 residues. Per germline, CDR1 SGHNT and CDR2 YENEEA. V was clipped by 6 bases and J by 3 bases; unmatched bases: 8. The full variable domain, completed using reference TRBV11-3 and TRBJ2-3, is EAGVVQSPRYKIIEKKQPVAFWCNPISGHNTLYWYLQNLGQGPELLIRYENEEAVDDSQLPKDRFSAERLKGVDSTLKIQPAELGDSAVYLCASSMVAGGLTDTQYFGPGTRLTVL.

This clone was seen only a few times. The rearrangement joins TRBV21-1 to TRBJ1-5; the D call in the table, TRBD1, was not verified against the DNA. TRBV21-1 is marked as a pseudogene. There are 16 residues in the CDR3. Here the CDR3 DNA reads TGTGCCAGCAGCAAAGTTTACAGGTATAGCAATCAGCCCCAGCATTTT. Translating it yields CASSKVYRYSNQPQHF.

This clone was counted a single time. The V gene is TRBV18, the J gene TRBJ2-2, with 7 bases lining up with TRBD2. Germline loops: CDR1 KGHSH, CDR2 LQKENI. CDR3 length: 15 amino acids. After removal of 2 bases from V and 5 bases from J, the junction contained 5 bases not matched to a gene. The CDR3 is CASSPEREGTGELFF. DNA of the CDR3: TGTGCCAGCTCACCAGAGAGGGAGGGGACCGGGGAGCTGTTTTTT.

The V gene is TRBV6-1, the J gene TRBJ2-1; TRBD2 matches at 14 bases. V lost 3 bases, J lost 8 bases, and 3 bases stayed unmatched. The CDR3 extends over 15 amino acids. Germline V gene sequence: CDR1 MNHNS, CDR2 SASEGT. The CDR3: CASSDRLAGGDEQFF. CDR3 DNA: TGTGCCAGCAGTGATCGACTAGCGGGGGGGGATGAGCAGTTCTTC.

In nucleotides, the CDR3 is TGTGCCAGCAGCTTAGCGCTAGGGGCCGCTGAAGCTTTCTTT. It encodes CASSLALGAAEAFF. This chain connects TRBV7-9 to TRBJ1-1; D is possibly TRBD1 (5 bases). Between the trimmed V and J ends, which lost 0 bases and 6 bases, there was a span of 11 bases. The germline V gene encodes CDR1 SEHNR and CDR2 FQNEAQ (reference sequence). The CDR3 loop spans 14 amino acids.

Only a few counts were recorded for this clone. The chain joins TRBV2 to TRBJ2-2; 12 bases are shared with TRBD1. The junction had 6 bases not matched to a gene; V was cut back by 9 bases and J by 7 bases. The CDR3 has 14 amino acids. Germline-derived CDR1 and CDR2 are SNHLY and FYNNEI. The CDR3 protein is CASTGTGGLGELFF. The CDR3 nucleotides read TGTGCCAGTACCGGGACAGGGGGCCTCGGGGAGCTGTTTTTT.

The genes are TRBV4-1 and TRBJ1-3, with D possibly TRBD1 on 5 matching bases. The CDR3 runs to 14 residues. Trimming pared 4 bases from V and 2 bases from J, leaving 9 bases between. Germline V gives CDR1 MGHRA, CDR2 YSYEKL. CDR3: CASSPGETGNTIYF. The CDR3 DNA reads TGCGCCAGCAGCCCGGGGGAAACTGGAAACACCATATATTTT.

For the CDR3, the DNA is TGTGCCAGCAGTTCCCCCAGGGCGCCTTCCTACGAGCAGTACTTC. The encoded protein is CASSSPRAPSYEQYF. The chain links TRBV27 to TRBJ2-7, with D perhaps matching TRBD1 (5 bases). The germline gives CDR1 MNHEY, CDR2 SMNVEV (reference sequence). The CDR3 sequence is 15 residues long. V lost 4 bases to trimming and J lost 1 base, with 14 bases between them.